A selection of T cell receptor beta chains follows, all from one sample in a study of control samples from healthy donors and cancer patients. Clones were sequenced by immunoSEQ multiplex PCR, and TCRdb holds only the in-frame ones, with some missing. Of roughly 60,000 clones in the sample, 94% were seen once. The sequenced material came from blood. These receptors were obtained from a man aged 25 to 40 in good health. Each CDR3 is given with its conserved first and last residue. A D gene is named only where the DNA matches it firmly. The size entry is marked missing in some rows and otherwise reads once, few, many or a size class.

J	D	V	size	DNA	CDR3
TRBJ2-1	.	TRBV5-4	once	TGTGCCAGCAGCCTCAGGGACCAAGACTACAATGAGCAGTTCTTC	CASSLRDQDYNEQFF
TRBJ2-7	TRBD1	TRBV19	.	TGTGCCAGTGAGCGGGGACAGGGGAGCTCCTACGAGCAGTACTTC	CASERGQGSSYEQYF
TRBJ2-3	TRBD1	TRBV6-6	.	TGTGCCAGCAGGCTCGGGACAGGGGCAGATACGCAGTATTTT	CASRLGTGADTQYF
TRBJ2-1	TRBD2	TRBV7-2	.	TGTGCCAGCAGCTTAACCACTAGCGGTGAGCAGTTCTTC	CASSLTTSGEQFF
TRBJ2-7	.	TRBV27	.	TGTGCCAGCAGTTTAGCGACGGGCACCTACGAGCAGTACTTC	CASSLATGTYEQYF
TRBJ2-4	.	TRBV7-2	.	TGTGCCAGCAGCCTAGAGGCAGCGGCCAGGATTCAGTACTTC	CASSLEAAARIQYF
TRBJ1-1	.	TRBV12-3/TRBV12-4	.	TGTGCCAGCGGAGACACTGAAGCTTTCTTT	CASGDTEAFF
TRBJ2-7	.	TRBV18	.	TGTGCCAGCTCTGCGGGGTTGTCCTACGAGCAGTACTTC	CASSAGLSYEQYF
TRBJ1-4	TRBD1	TRBV28	.	TGTGCCAGCAGTCTTGGGACAGCTTTCGGGGAAAAACTGTTTTTT	CASSLGTAFGEKLFF
TRBJ2-3	.	TRBV2	.	TGTGCCAGCAGGGAAAAAAGACGGGGCACAGATACGCAGTATTTT	CASREKRRGTDTQYF
TRBJ1-2	.	TRBV7-9	once	TGTGCCAGCAGCTTAGACCACTATGGCTACACCTTC	CASSLDHYGYTF
TRBJ1-1	.	TRBV7-6	.	TGTGCCAGCAGTCAAGGGATTGAGGGAAGGTACACTGAAGCTTTCTTT	CASSQGIEGRYTEAFF
TRBJ1-6	.	TRBV5-5	.	TGTGCCAGCAGTTCGGGGGCCGAGACCTCCCTCCACTTT	CASSSGAETSLHF
TRBJ2-2	TRBD2	TRBV19	.	TGTGCCACCGTTCGATGGGCTAGCGGGAGGGGGGACACCGGGGAGCTGTTTTTT	CATVRWASGRGDTGELFF
TRBJ2-7	.	TRBV28	.	TGTGCCAGCAGTGAAGCCGGGACAACCTTTACCTACGAGCAGTACTTC	CASSEAGTTFTYEQYF
TRBJ2-3	TRBD1	TRBV4-1	.	TGCGCCAGCAGCCTAACAGGACAGGGGGCTACGGATACGCAGTATTTT	CASSLTGQGATDTQYF
TRBJ2-1	.	TRBV19	.	TGTGCCAGTAATTGGAGGGGCCCGGGCGGTATGGATGAGCAGTTCTTC	CASNWRGPGGMDEQFF
TRBJ2-5	.	TRBV6-1	.	TGTGCCAGCAGTGAAGGCGCTTTAGTTTTCGAGACCCAGTACTTC	CASSEGALVFETQYF
TRBJ1-1	.	TRBV28	once	TGTGCCAGCAGTTTGGGGGGGCTACTGAACACTGAAGCTTTCTTT	CASSLGGLLNTEAFF
TRBJ1-1	TRBD1	TRBV6-1	.	TGTGCCAGCAGTGATGGACAGGGGAACACTGAAGCTTTCTTT	CASSDGQGNTEAFF
TRBJ2-5	TRBD1	TRBV27	.	TGTGCCAGCAGTGGAGGGACAGGGGTTGCCGAGACCCAGTACTTC	CASSGGTGVAETQYF
TRBJ1-2	.	TRBV19	.	TGTGCCAGTAGTATCCGGGGGGGAAGGAATAACTATGGCTACACCTTC	CASSIRGGRNNYGYTF
TRBJ1-1	.	TRBV6-5	.	TGTGCCAGCACGGCAGGGGCCTCCACTGAAGCTTTCTTT	CASTAGASTEAFF
TRBJ2-5	.	TRBV7-9	.	TGTGCCAGCAGCTTCATGATTCGGGAGACCCAGTACTTC	CASSFMIRETQYF
TRBJ1-3	.	TRBV30	.	TGTGCCTGGACCGAGAACCTTGGAAACACCATATATTTT	CAWTENLGNTIYF
TRBJ1-5	.	TRBV6-6	.	TGTGCCAACTCGGCAATGGGACAGCCCCAGCATTTT	CANSAMGQPQHF
TRBJ1-1	.	TRBV6-6	.	TGTGCCAGCAGGGAGGGTTGGGACACTGAAGCTTTCTTT	CASREGWDTEAFF
TRBJ1-2	.	TRBV30	.	TGTGCCTGGAGGGACAGCTATGGCTACACCTTC	CAWRDSYGYTF
TRBJ1-4	.	TRBV11-2	.	TGTGCCAGCAGCTTAGTTTCGGGGCTGAGGGATGAAAAACTGTTTTTT	CASSLVSGLRDEKLFF
TRBJ2-6	.	TRBV7-3	.	TGTGCCAGCAGCGCGTTGCCAGGGTTTGACGGGGCCAACGTCCTGACTTTC	CASSALPGFDGANVLTF
TRBJ2-5	TRBD1	TRBV7-3	.	TGTGCCAGCAGCAAACAGGGGGGACATCAAGAGACCCAGTACTTC	CASSKQGGHQETQYF
TRBJ1-1	.	TRBV27	.	TGTGCCAGCAGTTTTCAGGGACACACTGAAGCTTTCTTT	CASSFQGHTEAFF
TRBJ2-5	.	TRBV5-6	.	TGTGCCAGCAGCCCGGGATTCCGGGCGGAGACCCAGTACTTC	CASSPGFRAETQYF
TRBJ2-1	TRBD2	TRBV4-2	once	TGTGCCAGCAGCCAAGTAGCGGGGCAAGCCTACAATGAGCAGTTCTTC	CASSQVAGQAYNEQFF
TRBJ2-1	.	TRBV29-1	.	TGCAGCGTTGAAGGTGGGATTACCTACAATGAGCAGTTCTTC	CSVEGGITYNEQFF
TRBJ2-1	TRBD2	TRBV29-1	once	TGCAGCGTTGTCAACCCTGGGGGGAGGGCCTACAATGAGCAGTTCTTC	CSVVNPGGRAYNEQFF
TRBJ1-2	TRBD1	TRBV12-3/TRBV12-4	.	TGTGCCAGCAGTCCTGGGACAGGGTATGGCTACACCTTC	CASSPGTGYGYTF
TRBJ1-1	.	TRBV19	.	TGTGCCAGTAGTACCGGGGGGGGGAACACTGAAGCTTTCTTT	CASSTGGGNTEAFF
TRBJ1-1	.	TRBV11-2	.	TGTGCCAGCAGCTTAGAATCCCCGGCGGCAGGTTCGAACACTGAAGCTTTCTTT	CASSLESPAAGSNTEAFF
TRBJ2-1	TRBD2	TRBV10-2	.	TGCGCCAGCAGGAGGAGGCTAGCGGGAGACAATGAGCAGTTCTTC	CASRRRLAGDNEQFF
TRBJ1-3	TRBD1	TRBV28	.	TGTGCCAGCAGGACCTGGACAGGGGGGCGGATGTCTGGAAACACCATATATTTT	CASRTWTGGRMSGNTIYF
TRBJ2-2	.	TRBV7-2	.	TGTGCCAGCAGCTTAGTCCTAGCGACCACCGGGGAGCTGTTTTTT	CASSLVLATTGELFF
TRBJ1-2	.	TRBV2	few	TGTGCCAGCAGTCCACTATGGCCCCAAGACACTAACTATGGCTACACCTTC	CASSPLWPQDTNYGYTF
TRBJ2-1	.	TRBV30	.	TGTGCGACCCAGGATTCCTACAATGAGCAGTTCTTC	CATQDSYNEQFF
TRBJ1-1	TRBD1	TRBV5-6	once	TGTGCCAGCAGCCTAACGACAGGGGGTATGACTGAAGCTTTCTTT	CASSLTTGGMTEAFF
TRBJ2-7	.	TRBV19	.	TGTGCCAGTAGTATAAGCAGCGGAGAGTACGAGCAGTACTTC	CASSISSGEYEQYF
TRBJ2-7	TRBD1	TRBV14	.	TGTGCCAGCAGCCAAGGACAGGGTCCCTACGAGCAGTACTTC	CASSQGQGPYEQYF
TRBJ1-2	.	TRBV29-1	.	TGCAGCGTTGACAACTATGGCTACACCTTC	CSVDNYGYTF
TRBJ2-1	TRBD2	TRBV7-3	.	TGTGCCAGCAGCTTAACGTTAATAGCGGGGGGCCCCGCTGAGCAGTTCTTC	CASSLTLIAGGPAEQFF
TRBJ2-2	TRBD2	TRBV3-1/TRBV3-2	.	TGTGCCAGTGGGGGGCGGGAGGCCTACACCGGGGAGCTGTTTTTT	CASGGREAYTGELFF
TRBJ2-1	TRBD2	TRBV6-6	.	TGTGCCAGCAGTTACTCGCCTAGCGGGAGGGATGAGCAGTTCTTC	CASSYSPSGRDEQFF
TRBJ2-3	TRBD2	TRBV4-2	once	TGTGCCAGCAGCCGGGGAGGGGTCGGGGATACGCAGTATTTT	CASSRGGVGDTQYF
TRBJ2-7	TRBD2	TRBV9	.	TGTGCCAGCAGCGTTAGCGGGAGCTCTGCCTACGAGCAGTACTTC	CASSVSGSSAYEQYF
TRBJ2-7	TRBD1	TRBV6-5	once	TGTGCCAGCAATCTAGCACAGGGGACGGTATACGAGCAGTACTTC	CASNLAQGTVYEQYF
TRBJ2-3	TRBD2	TRBV6-1	.	TGTGCCAGCAGTGAATTAGCGGGAGTGACAGATACGCAGTATTTT	CASSELAGVTDTQYF
TRBJ2-7	TRBD2	TRBV9	once	TGTGCCAGCAGCCCCGGACTAGGTGTCTACGAGCAGTACTTC	CASSPGLGVYEQYF